Listed below are T cell receptor beta chains from one sample, sequenced in a study of sequential checkpoint blockade in melanoma. Assay used: immunoSEQ multiplex PCR; TCRdb lists only in-frame clones, some missing. The table has 2,500 to 3,500 clones, about 24% seen once. Sample: tumor tissue (inferred from file names), taken from a patient given nivolumab and ipilimumab in sequence. The receptors were sampled from a human donor with melanoma. Each CDR3 is given with its conserved first and last residue. A D gene is named only where the DNA matches it firmly. Clone sizes are given selectively: once, few, many, or a class where the clone is expanded.

>many|.|TRBV11-3|TRBJ2-7
TGTGCCAGCAGCTTGGGAGAGGGGACAATCTCCTACGAGCAGTACTTC
CASSLGEGTISYEQYF
>.|TRBD2|TRBV5-1|TRBJ2-1
TGCGCCAGCAGCTTCCGAGGGACTAGCGGGGGGGCCTACAATGAGCAGTTCTTC
CASSFRGTSGGAYNEQFF
>once|.|TRBV5-1|TRBJ2-3
TGCGCCAGCAGCTTGAATATCGCCTACACAGATACGCAGTATTTT
CASSLNIAYTDTQYF
>.|.|TRBV11-3|TRBJ2-5
TGTGCCAGCAGCCCCGGGACCGGGGTTAGAGAGACCCAGTACTTC
CASSPGTGVRETQYF
>many|.|TRBV11-3|TRBJ1-4
TGTGCCAGCAGCGCAGGCCTGGGTCTAGCTAATGAAAAACTGTTTTTT
CASSAGLGLANEKLFF
>medium-sized|.|TRBV9|TRBJ1-6
TGTGCCAGCAGCGCGTCCCTCAATTTTTCACCCCTCCACTTT
CASSASLNFSPLHF
>.|.|TRBV6-7|TRBJ2-7
TGTGCCAGCAGTTACTCTGGGGACACTAGCTCCTACGAGCAGTACTTC
CASSYSGDTSSYEQYF
>.|.|TRBV19|TRBJ1-6
TGTGCCAGTAGTGTTGGGGGGCCTGCCCCCCCATCACCCCTCCACTTT
CASSVGGPAPPSPLHF
>few|.|TRBV10-2|TRBJ1-1
TGCGCCAGCAGTGAGTCGGCCCAACCTACGAGTGAAGCTTTCTTT
CASSESAQPTSEAFF
>.|.|TRBV19|TRBJ1-5
TGTGCCAGTACCCCCGGACCTAGTATTTTTAGCAATCAGCCCCAGCATTTT
CASTPGPSIFSNQPQHF
>medium-sized|TRBD1|TRBV4-1|TRBJ1-4
TGCGCCAGCAGCCCCTGGACAGGGAATGAAAAACTGTTTTTT
CASSPWTGNEKLFF
>medium-sized|TRBD1|TRBV9|TRBJ2-5
TGTGCCAGCAGCGGTGGACAGGGGGCTGGAGAGACCCAGTACTTC
CASSGGQGAGETQYF
>few|TRBD1|TRBV29-1|TRBJ1-1
TGCAGCGTTGGGGACTACAGGGGAGGGAACACTGAAGCTTTCTTT
CSVGDYRGGNTEAFF
>few|.|TRBV6-8|TRBJ1-1
TGTGCCAGCCGACGCATGGACACTGAAGCTTTCTTT
CASRRMDTEAFF
>.|TRBD1|TRBV6-8|TRBJ2-2
TGTGCCAGCAAGGGGGACAGGGGGTCCACCGGGGAGCTGTTTTTT
CASKGDRGSTGELFF
>few|.|TRBV19|TRBJ1-1
TGTGCCAGTAGTATGTCAGTCAACACTGAAGCTTTCTTT
CASSMSVNTEAFF
>few|TRBD1|TRBV18|TRBJ2-7
TGTGCCAGCTCACCGCCTAGGACAGGCCCCCTCCTCGAGCAGTACTTC
CASSPPRTGPLLEQYF
>few|.|TRBV25-1|TRBJ1-1
TGTGCCAGCACCTTGCGGGGCGGGCGCCCCACTGAAGCTTTCTTT
CASTLRGGRPTEAFF
>few|.|TRBV12-1|TRBJ2-3
.
CASSFWGGGAHGTDTQYF
>many|.|TRBV7-2|TRBJ1-5
TGTGCCAGCAGCTTACAGAGAAATCAGCCCCAGCATTTT
CASSLQRNQPQHF
>few|.|TRBV9|TRBJ1-1
TGTGCCAGCAGTGCTACAGGGTACACTGAAGCTTTCTTT
CASSATGYTEAFF
>.|.|TRBV30|TRBJ1-5
TGTGCCTGGAGTGCCTCAACGTCCGGGCCCCAGCATTTT
CAWSASTSGPQHF
>few|.|TRBV6-8|TRBJ1-1
TGTGCTGCGGTTGGCGGGCCTGGGAAAGCTTTCTTT
CAAVGGPGKAFF
>medium-sized|TRBD1|TRBV6-8|TRBJ1-2
TGTGCCAGCAGTTACGGGACAGGGATAGGCTACACCTTC
CASSYGTGIGYTF
>few|.|TRBV30|TRBJ1-6
TGTGCCTGCACGGCCACACTCGGATCACCCCTCCACTTT
CACTATLGSPLHF
>many|.|TRBV11-3|TRBJ1-6
TGTGCCAGCAGCTTGTCGAGGACAATAAGTTCACCCCTCCACTTT
CASSLSRTISSPLHF
>.|TRBD2|TRBV18|TRBJ2-3
TGTGCCAGCTCACCACCCATGAGCGGGGTCTACACAGATACGCAGTATTTT
CASSPPMSGVYTDTQYF
>many|.|TRBV7-2|TRBJ1-2
TGTGCCAGCAGCCTCATAGGGTTCTATGGCTACACCTTC
CASSLIGFYGYTF
>.|TRBD1|TRBV19|TRBJ1-2
TGTGCCAGTAGTATCCAGGGGGATTATTATGGCTACACCTTC
CASSIQGDYYGYTF
>medium-sized|.|TRBV11-3|TRBJ2-2
TGTGCCAGCAGCTTAGTTGTGGGGCTGAACACCGGGGAGCTGTTTTTT
CASSLVVGLNTGELFF
>.|.|TRBV4-1|TRBJ1-5
TGCGCCAGCAGCCCGGGGGGGCGGTACAATCAGCCCCAGCATTTT
CASSPGGRYNQPQHF
>.|.|TRBV30|TRBJ1-6
TGTGCCTGGAAGGGACGGTTAGAATCACCCCTCCACTTT
CAWKGRLESPLHF
>few|TRBD1|TRBV18|TRBJ1-5
TGTGCCAGCTCACCACCGGGACAGGGACTCTACGATCAGCCCCAGCATTTT
CASSPPGQGLYDQPQHF
>medium-sized|.|TRBV11-3|TRBJ1-1
TGTGCCAGCAGCTTGGCTCTAAGGCGCACTGAAGCTTTCTTT
CASSLALRRTEAFF
>.|TRBD1|TRBV12-5|TRBJ1-1
TGTGCTAGCGACAGGGAGGGAACTGAAGCTTTCTTT
CASDREGTEAFF
>many|TRBD1|TRBV11-3|TRBJ1-1
TGTGCCAGCAGCCCAGACAGGGTGGACACTGAAGCTTTCTTT
CASSPDRVDTEAFF
>few|.|TRBV1|TRBJ1-1
TGCGCCAGCAGCGGGGAGGGTAGGGTTAGAATGAACACTGAAGCTTTCTTT
CASSGEGRVRMNTEAFF